The sequence of this T cell receptor (beta chain) was determined in a study of shared clonotypes between healthy human individuals. The study, taken as a whole, reports: Depth of sequencing was expected to influence donor clonotype sharing.

Comments on this clone: As yet, its antigen is unknown. Other DNA sequences within the sample encode an identical CDR3.

Assay execution proceeded at the deep level. Approximately 220 ng DNA, tens of thousands of T cell genomes, went into each sorted-subset replicate PCR. Assay: immunoSEQ multiplex PCR; the TCRdb copy retains only in-frame clones and omits some. The top ten clones hold 0.37% of a sample with 2 million to 2.5 million clones, around 92% of them seen once. CD4+ cell separation produced CD45RA+ naive and CD45RA-negative memory subsets. Germline CDR1 SGHRS, CDR2 YFSETQ. The CDR3 is made up of 14 amino acids. V dropped 0 bases and J dropped 1 base, with 7 bases sitting between them. The sequence came from a young man in good health. Some clones in this sample may be carry-over from other donors' samples. Sequencing was done on a sample of naive CD4+ T cells from PBMCs. Specified subset: CD45RA+ positively selected. The chain is built from TRBV5-1 and TRBJ1-1; D perhaps matches TRBD1 (5 bases). CDR3: CASSLDRPNTEAFF. DNA of the CDR3: TGCGCCAGCAGCTTGGACAGGCCGAACACTGAAGCTTTCTTT.